This T cell receptor beta chain was recorded in a study of OX40 agonist ivuxolimab in advanced cancers. Study as a whole: Ivuxolimab, which patients received intravenously every 2 weeks, was dosed at 0.01 to 10 mg/kg.

Sequencing used immunoSEQ multiplex PCR; TCRdb keeps in-frame clones, though not all of them. The table lists about 80,000 clones, 75% to 90% of them singletons. Here the sequenced sample was CD4+ or CD8+ T cells sorted from blood, taken in a trial of the OX40 agonist ivuxolimab. This clonotype was obtained from an adult with an advanced solid tumor such as melanoma, head and neck, liver or kidney cancer.

The CDR3 bases are TGTGCCAGCAGTTTCCGTATTCAGGGCTACGAGCAGTACTTC. This encodes CASSFRIQGYEQYF. The chain couples TRBV27 to TRBJ2-7, with D perhaps TRBD1 (5 bases). The length of the CDR3 is 14 residues. Germline CDR1 reads MNHEY; CDR2 reads SMNVEV (reference sequence). Trimming cost V 3 bases and J 3 bases, with 12 bases left between them.